What follows are 27 T cell receptor beta chains derived from one specimen sequenced in a study of CD8+ T cells in alopecia areata (dated by TCRdb to 2016 to 2019). The library was made by the immunoSEQ multiplex PCR assay. For TCR sequencing, RNA was extracted from every sample and reverse transcribed into cDNA to serve as template. TCRdb re-hosts the immuneACCESS table, in-frame sequences only. Its copies lack some clones; in the studies checked, an unresolved V gene accounts for under half of them, and the cause for the rest is not known. The sample table contains around 190,000 clones; only one count was recorded for 60% to 70% of them. Of the sample, 0.65% to 0.7% falls within the top ten clones. This sample's time point label indicates: more than 3 weeks on oral tofacitinib. The treatment or condition label of this sample denotes: oral pan-JAK inhibitor, 5-10 mg twice daily. The sample here was CD4+ T cells sorted from blood, taken at week 4, from a patient treated with tofacitinib. These receptors all stem from a human donor with alopecia areata.

The genes are TRBV25-1 and TRBJ2-5, with 13 bases that match TRBD2. The length of the CDR3 is 15 residues. Germline CDR1 is MGHDK and CDR2 is SYGVNS. The J segment lost 5 bases and the V segment lost 7 bases, leaving 7 bases of the junction unmatched. CDR3 DNA: TGTGCCAGCAATCCGGGACTAGCGGGAATGGAGACCCAGTACTTC. This sequence encodes CASNPGLAGMETQYF.

The chain recombines TRBV2 with TRBJ2-4, with 8 bases fitting TRBD1. Trimming cost V 5 bases and J 1 base; bases outside gene matches: 7. Germline CDR1 and CDR2: SNHLY and FYNNEI. This CDR3 comprises 16 residues. The CDR3 here is CASSPRQGSAKNIQYF. As DNA, the CDR3 is TGTGCCAGCAGTCCACGACAGGGGTCGGCCAAAAACATTCAGTACTTC.

This chain connects TRBV29-1 to TRBJ2-3; D is undetermined. The CDR3 runs to 14 residues. V was clipped by 1 base and J by 0 bases, with 8 bases between them. CDR1 is SQVTM and CDR2 is ANQGSEA in the germline V gene. In DNA, the CDR3 is TGCAGCGTTGAAGGTTCCCTTAGCACAGATACGCAGTATTTT. This translates into CSVEGSLSTDTQYF.

The chain recombines TRBV30 with TRBJ2-4; D ambiguous. Per the germline V gene, CDR1 is GTSNPN and CDR2 is SVGIG (reference sequence). V lost 0 bases and J lost 1, with 7 bases in between. CDR3 length: 14 residues. The CDR3 sequence: CAWSVWQAKNIQYF. The CDR3 DNA reads as TGTGCCTGGAGTGTATGGCAGGCCAAAAACATTCAGTACTTC.

This rearrangement joins TRBV4-1 to TRBJ2-7; 9 bases map to TRBD1. The V and J ends lost 4 bases and 6 bases, in that order; junction bases with no gene match: 7. CDR1 is MGHRA, CDR2 YSYEKL, per germline. The CDR3 covers 14 residues. This CDR3 is CASSPGDRAGEQYF. As DNA, the CDR3 is TGCGCCAGCAGCCCAGGGGACAGGGCTGGCGAGCAGTACTTC.

V is TRBV6-6 and J is TRBJ1-3; the D is unclear. The germline CDR1 and CDR2 sequences are MNHNY and SVGAGI (reference sequence). Trimming removed 8 bases at V and 9 bases at J, with 14 bases between. The CDR3 is 12 residues long. As DNA, the CDR3 is TGTGCCAGCTGTCCTGAGAGGAGCACCATATATTTT. Its protein product is CASCPERSTIYF.

The V call is TRBV11-3, the J call TRBJ2-5; no clear D gene. The CDR3 runs to 12 residues. Germline values: CDR1 SGHNT, CDR2 YENEEA. V was trimmed by 5 bases and J by 10 bases, leaving 14 bases between them. CDR3 nucleotides: TGTGCCAGCAGCATATACGACGGAATCCAGTACTTC. Residues: CASSIYDGIQYF.

The chain employs TRBV4-2 and TRBJ2-7; TRBD1 aligns across 8 bases. The CDR3 is 16 residues long. CDR1 and CDR2 (germline): LGHNA, YNFKEQ. The V segment lost 0 bases and the J segment 6 bases; nucleotides outside the gene matches: 10. The CDR3 DNA is TGTGCCAGCAGCCAAGAAGGACAGGGCGTCTTATCCGAGCAGTACTTC. It translates to CASSQEGQGVLSEQYF.

The genes are TRBV4-3 and TRBJ2-1, with 11 bases matching TRBD2. The germline gives CDR1 LGHNA, CDR2 YSLEER. The CDR3 loop spans 18 amino acids. Unmatched junction bases numbered 6, after V lost 2 bases and J lost 0 bases. The CDR3: CASSQYPTSGSSYNEQFF. Here the CDR3 DNA reads TGCGCCAGCAGCCAATACCCTACTAGCGGGAGCTCCTACAATGAGCAGTTCTTC.

This clone was detected a few times. V usage is TRBV2 and J usage is TRBJ2-5, with unresolved D. Germline V gives CDR1 SNHLY, CDR2 FYNNEI. Trimming cost V 8 bases and J 4 bases, with 11 bases left between them. The CDR3 extends over 12 amino acids. The CDR3 DNA follows: TGTGCCAGCGGCGGTATTAGAGAGACCCAGTACTTC. It codes for CASGGIRETQYF.

Here the CDR3 reads CASTYRGMADTQYF. CDR3 sequence (DNA): TGTGCCAGCACTTACAGGGGGATGGCAGATACGCAGTATTTT. The chain joins TRBV7-9 to TRBJ2-3, with 8 positions matching TRBD1. The CDR3 has 14 amino acids. V trimming: 7 bases; J trimming: 4 bases; junction bases outside the gene matches: 7. CDR1 and CDR2 from the germline V gene are SEHNR and FQNEAQ (reference sequence). Supplemented by reference TRBV7-9 and TRBJ2-3, the full variable domain reads DTGVSQNPRHKITKRGQNVTFRCDPISEHNRLYWYRQTLGQGPEFLTYFQNEAQLEKSRLLSDRFSAERPKGSFSTLEIQRTEQGDSAMYLCASTYRGMADTQYFGPGTRLTVL.

This chain's CDR3 is CASSPRGMTDTQYF. CDR3 nucleotide sequence: TGTGCCAGCAGTCCGAGGGGGATGACAGATACGCAGTATTTT. This chain links TRBV7-6 with TRBJ2-3; D is perhaps TRBD1 (6 bases). The CDR3 has 14 residues. Germline V CDR1 and CDR2: SGHVS, FNYEAQ. V dropped 6 bases and J dropped 3 bases, with 13 bases sitting between them.

J is TRBJ2-1 and V is TRBV5-1; D gene uncertain. The CDR3 covers 14 residues. The germline gives CDR1 SGHRS, CDR2 YFSETQ. Between the trimmed V and J ends, which lost 0 bases and 5 bases, there was a span of 9 bases. CDR3 amino acids: CASSLEWTNNEQFF. Written as DNA, the CDR3 is TGCGCCAGCAGCTTGGAATGGACGAACAATGAGCAGTTCTTC.

J is TRBJ2-3 and V is TRBV15; 8 bases match TRBD2. After removal of 6 bases from V and 5 bases from J, the junction contained 4 bases not matched to a gene. The CDR3 is made up of 13 amino acids. In germline, CDR1 is LNHNV, CDR2 YYDKDF (reference sequence). CDR3 nucleotide sequence: TGTGCCACCAGGTACGGGAGGGGAGATACGCAGTATTTT. It codes for CATRYGRGDTQYF.

This clone was picked up a small number of times. This rearrangement joins TRBV7-9 to TRBJ1-1; D not resolved. Germline V lookup: CDR1 SEHNR, CDR2 FQNEAQ (reference sequence). The CDR3 is made up of 14 amino acids. The V gene lost 1 base and the J gene lost 1 base, with 7 bases spanning the gap. The CDR3 nucleotides are TGTGCCAGCAGCTTAGGGGCGGGGAACACTGAAGCTTTCTTT. Its translation: CASSLGAGNTEAFF.

The chain recombines TRBV29-1 with TRBJ1-2; a weak D match, TRBD1 (6 bases). V lost 1 base, J lost 8 bases, and 17 bases lay in between. Per the germline V gene, CDR1 is SQVTM and CDR2 is ANQGSEA. The CDR3 extends over 14 amino acids. CDR3 nucleotides: TGCAGCGTTGAAGGCGGCCCAGGGGTAATCGGCTACACCTTC. Its protein product is CSVEGGPGVIGYTF.

This clone was counted between two and nine times. The rearrangement links TRBV30 to TRBJ2-2, with 7 bases that match TRBD2. This CDR3 is 14 amino acids long. The V gene's germline CDR1 is GTSNPN and CDR2 SVGIG (reference sequence). J gave up 3 bases and V 4 bases, and 5 bases lay outside the gene matches. The CDR3 loop reads CAWNRGRDTGELFF. The CDR3 DNA reads as TGTGCCTGGAATCGCGGGAGAGACACCGGGGAGCTGTTTTTT.

This clone came up a few times. The chain joins TRBV7-4 to TRBJ2-7; weak D call: TRBD2 (6 bases). Germline CDR1 and CDR2: SGHVT and SQSDAQ. The CDR3 is 13 amino acids. V was cut by 3 bases and J by 2 bases, with 8 bases left in between. This CDR3 is CASSFGGPYEQYF. DNA for the CDR3: TGTGCCAGCAGCTTCGGGGGTCCCTACGAGCAGTACTTC. The full variable domain, its missing parts supplied by reference TRBV7-4 and TRBJ2-7, is GAGVSQSPRYKVAKRGRDVALRCDSISGHVTLYWYRQTLGQGSEVLTYSQSDAQRDKSGRPSGRFSAERPERSVSTLKIQRTEQGDSAVYLCASSFGGPYEQYFGPGTRLTVT.

The rearrangement links TRBV2 to TRBJ2-5; D is ambiguous. Trimming pared 1 base from V and 6 bases from J, leaving 15 bases between. CDR1 and CDR2 from the germline V gene are SNHLY and FYNNEI. CDR3 length: 15 residues. For the CDR3, the DNA is TGTGCCAGCAGTGAAGGGATTCGTCAAGGGAAGACCCAGTACTTC. Its protein is CASSEGIRQGKTQYF. Complete variable domain (other parts from reference TRBV2 and TRBJ2-5): EPEVTQTPSHQVTQMGQEVILRCVPISNHLYFYWYRQILGQKVEFLVSFYNNEISEKSEIFDDQFSVERPDGSNFTLKIRSTKLEDSAMYFCASSEGIRQGKTQYFGPGTRLLVL.

V is TRBV28 and J is TRBJ2-5; perhaps TRBD2 as D (6 bases). CDR3 length: 14 amino acids. Germline assignment: CDR1 MDHEN and CDR2 SYDVKM. The V end lost 5 bases, the J end lost 7 bases, and 17 bases lay between the germline ends. CDR3 amino acids: CASSPPPGLGTQYF. The CDR3 DNA reads TGTGCCAGCAGTCCTCCCCCGGGACTGGGGACCCAGTACTTC.

The CDR3 is CASSQDYGNEQFF. The CDR3 nucleotides read TGCGCCAGCAGCCAAGATTACGGTAATGAGCAGTTCTTC. V and J are TRBV4-1 and TRBJ2-1, with D hard to call. Per germline, CDR1 MGHRA and CDR2 YSYEKL. This CDR3 spans 13 amino acids. V lost 0 bases, J lost 7 bases, and 7 bases lay in between.

This chain uses TRBV20-1 with TRBJ1-2; D call uncertain. The length of the CDR3 is 11 residues. CDR1 is DFQATT, CDR2 SNEGSKA, per germline (reference sequence). The DNA of the CDR3 is TGCAATCCTCGGGTGGACTATGGCTACACCTTC. This gives the protein CNPRVDYGYTF.

This clone came up a few times. The genes are TRBV14 and TRBJ2-3; unclear D gene. Trimming pared 5 bases from V and 5 bases from J, leaving 5 bases between. Germline CDR1 reads SGHDN; CDR2 reads FVKESK. This CDR3 contains 11 residues. CDR3 nucleotide sequence: TGTGCCAGCAGCTTTAGAGATACGCAGTATTTT. This codes for CASSFRDTQYF.

The chain recombines TRBV29-1 with TRBJ2-3; 10 bases match TRBD1. The length of the CDR3 is 14 residues. With V trimmed by 7 bases and J by 3 bases, 7 bases remained unmatched. Germline CDR1 is SQVTM and CDR2 is ANQGSEA. CDR3 region: CSEGRTGGTDTQYF. As DNA, the CDR3 is TGCAGCGAAGGGAGGACAGGGGGTACAGATACGCAGTATTTT.

This clone was observed a few times. CDR3 sequence reads: CSVVPFGETQYF. CDR3 DNA sequence: TGCAGCGTTGTCCCGTTTGGTGAGACCCAGTACTTC. V usage is TRBV29-1 and J usage is TRBJ2-5; no reliable D call. The germline gives CDR1 SQVTM, CDR2 ANQGSEA. This CDR3 comprises 12 residues. V lost 4 bases to trimming and J lost 5 bases, with 11 bases between them.

The chain carries TRBV30 and TRBJ1-1; tentative D call: TRBD1 (5 bases). Germline CDR1 and CDR2: GTSNPN and SVGIG (reference sequence). V was pared by 5 bases and J by 3 bases, with 13 bases between. The CDR3 extends over 13 amino acids. CDR3 sequence (DNA): TGTGCCTGGGGCAGGGCGTGGGACACTGAAGCTTTCTTT. It is translated as CAWGRAWDTEAFF.

CDR3 nucleotide sequence: TGTGCCAGCAGTCGGGGCCGGGTGGAGGAGCAGTTCTTC. It encodes CASSRGRVEEQFF. The chain has TRBV2 and TRBJ2-1; D tentatively reads TRBD1 or TRBD2 (5 bases each). This CDR3 is 13 amino acids long. The germline V gene has CDR1 SNHLY and CDR2 FYNNEI. V was shortened by 5 bases and J by 10 bases, with 15 bases between the two germline ends.